Given below is one T cell receptor (beta chain) in context. The antigen is undetermined. Assay: immunoSEQ multiplex PCR; the TCRdb copy retains only in-frame clones and omits some. The table includes almost 90,000 clones, about 89% detected once. This record belongs to a study of T cell repertoires and HLA-DP antigens. CD4+ T cells were isolated untouched, around 98% pure. Germline loops: CDR1 SGHTA, CDR2 FQGNSA. Trimming stripped 0 bases from V and 0 bases from J, with 6 bases between. This CDR3 contains 14 residues. Sequencing was carried out using CD4+ T cells from PBMCs. This TCR was recovered from a man aged 45 to 65 in good health and CMV-seronegative. The chain is built from TRBV7-2 and TRBJ2-7; weak D call: TRBD2 (5 bases). DNA of the CDR3: TGTGCCAGCAGCTTAGCGGGAGTCTCCTACGAGCAGTACTTC. Amino acids: CASSLAGVSYEQYF.